This T cell receptor (beta chain) was identified during a study of blood T cell repertoires in COVID-19 (dated by TCRdb to 2020 to 2022). Regarding the study in general: Samples covering the acute and convalescent phases of COVID-19 were provided by collaborators in the United States, Italy and Spain. The repertoires were released in a freely available public database meant as a resource for research on the immune response to SARS-CoV-2. The sample metadata nearly always contained a de-identified subject ID, COVID-19 status, age in years and sex. HLA class I and class II types, where available, came from metadata supplied by the sample provider rather than from assay-based typing. Samples were obtained from the ongoing ImmuneRACE study (first 160 participants) and from over a thousand subjects provided by 6 global collaborators. The prospective study material was composed of cDNA or gDNA derived from T cells, B-cell-depleted T cells, or PBMCs. The dataset comprised deeply sampled blood TCRbeta repertoires from subjects exposed to, actively infected with, or recovered from COVID-19.

The germline V end is reduced by 5 bases and the J end by 7 bases; junction bases left unmatched: 19. The germline V gene supplies CDR1 SGHRS and CDR2 YFSETQ. From the cysteine up to the phenylalanine, the CDR3 has a length of 17 residues. Only the CDR3 DNA is retained, 51 bases long and in frame from the first base. About this clone: The target of this receptor is not known. No per-base quality is available; no much larger clone lies one base away.

Study-level results and caveats: The amount of clinical and demographic metadata varied by source and participant and was provided uncurated.

Collaborating institutions collected whole blood in K2EDTA tubes following their own protocols. For TCRbeta analysis, collaborator samples were shipped as frozen whole blood, as isolated PBMCs, or as DNA extracted from either sample type. TCRbeta CDR3 regions were amplified from genomic DNA by means of the immunoSEQ Assay, a bias-controlled multiplex PCR. From the authors' description of their analysis: Within the assay, amplification of reference gene primers was used to estimate how many nucleated cells each sample contained. Sequence reads were collapsed and filtered to measure the absolute abundance of every unique TCRbeta CDR3 rearrangement. For each sample, productive Simpson clonality was calculated as the square root of Simpson's diversity index over productive rearrangements. Imported from immuneACCESS, the table was reduced by TCRdb to in-frame sequences with V and J called. These copies leave out some clones; in studies compared against another copy, an unresolved V gene accounts for under half, and the cause of the remainder is not known. V and J calls and clone size are copied from that table; D and trimming were computed from the DNA. A total of about 260,000 clones appear in this sample, more than 70% of them only once. The ten top clones hold about 2.1% of the sample.

This clonotype was obtained from a woman in her fifties or sixties with acute or convalescent COVID-19. The sample consisted of peripheral blood. This sequence uses TRBV5-1 and TRBJ2-5; 8 middle bases align to TRBD2. The nucleotides are TGCGCCAGCAGTTTAGACGGGGTGATGACTAGCGCCGGGACCCAGTACTTC. This yields the protein CASSLDGVMTSAGTQYF. Here the CDR3 is joined to the reference TRBV5-1 and TRBJ2-5 genes, and the full variable domain is: KAGVTQTPRYLIKTRGQQVTLSCSPISGHRSVSWYQQTPGQGLQFLFEYFSETQRNKGNFPGRFSGRQFSNSRSEMNVSTLELGDSALYLCASSLDGVMTSAGTQYFGPGTRLLVL.